This is a list of T cell receptor beta chains from one sample in a study of blood T cell repertoires in COVID-19. Assay: immunoSEQ multiplex PCR; the TCRdb copy retains only in-frame clones and omits some. The sample lists around 60,000 clones, about 80% occurring once. Sample: peripheral blood. These receptors were taken from a man between 50 and 59 years old with COVID-19, enrolled during active disease. The CDR3 runs from the conserved cysteine through the conserved F or W. The D gene is left open where the match is weak. Clone size is given for some rows only: seen once, a few or many times, or a class if the clone is expanded.

>TRBV28|.|TRBJ2-4|TRBD1
CASSIGTGGDIQYF
TGTGCCAGCAGCATAGGGACAGGGGGGGACATTCAGTACTTC
>TRBV5-4|.|TRBJ2-2|TRBD2
CASSLGGTSGRRDTGELFF
TGTGCCAGCAGCCTAGGGGGGACTAGCGGGAGGAGGGACACCGGGGAGCTGTTTTTT
>TRBV28|.|TRBJ2-7|TRBD1
CASSLTGQAWYEQYF
TGTGCCAGCAGTTTGACGGGACAGGCTTGGTACGAGCAGTACTTC
>TRBV2|.|TRBJ1-5|.
CASRTENPGNQPQHF
TGTGCCAGCAGAACCGAAAACCCAGGCAATCAGCCCCAGCATTTT
>TRBV5-5|.|TRBJ2-5|.
CASSFWGETQYF
TGTGCCAGCAGCTTTTGGGGCGAGACCCAGTACTTC
>TRBV19|.|TRBJ2-3|.
CASRRRAGERDTQYF
TGTGCCAGTAGGCGAAGGGCAGGGGAAAGAGATACGCAGTATTTT
>TRBV12-3/TRBV12-4|.|TRBJ2-1|TRBD2
CASSYTSDSEQFF
TGTGCCAGCAGTTACACTAGCGACAGTGAGCAGTTCTTC
>TRBV28|.|TRBJ2-7|TRBD1
CASSPHGTGPRYEQYF
TGTGCCAGCAGTCCCCACGGGACAGGGCCCCGCTACGAGCAGTACTTC
>TRBV6-5|.|TRBJ2-1|TRBD2
CASTRTSGTYNEQFF
TGTGCCAGCACCCGGACTAGCGGGACCTACAATGAGCAGTTCTTC
>TRBV19|.|TRBJ2-3|.
CASSMGDTRSTDTQYF
TGTGCCAGTAGTATGGGGGACACCCGTAGCACAGATACGCAGTATTTT
>TRBV5-1|.|TRBJ1-2|.
CASSLESRGYTF
TGCGCCAGCAGCTTGGAATCTAGGGGCTACACCTTC
>TRBV29-1|few|TRBJ2-5|TRBD2
CSVEGVAGEETQYF
TGCAGCGTTGAGGGGGTAGCGGGAGAAGAGACCCAGTACTTC
>TRBV30|few|TRBJ1-2|.
CAWSGLIYGYTF
TGTGCCTGGAGTGGGCTGATCTATGGCTACACCTTC
>TRBV21-1|.|TRBJ2-7|.
CASSARTGILYEQYF
TGTGCCAGCAGCGCCCGGACAGGGATTCTCTACGAGCAGTACTTC
>TRBV7-3|.|TRBJ2-1|TRBD2
CASSPGLAGASEQFF
TGTGCCAGCAGCCCCGGACTAGCGGGGGCCAGTGAGCAGTTCTTC
>TRBV4-1|.|TRBJ2-3|TRBD1
CASRSTGGTDTQYF
TGCGCCAGCAGGTCGACAGGGGGCACAGATACGCAGTATTTT